This TCR beta chain was found in a study of glioma-infiltrating T cells. This clonotype has only a few counts. Its antigen is not identified. At one boundary the junction diverges from the germline segment, which might be a read error. Study results and limitations: Gliomas, especially low-grade, showed above-expected tissue-blood divergence; non-neoplastic patients showed below.

TCR alpha and beta CDR3 regions were amplified from RNA using iRepertoire nested multiplex PCR. TCRdb re-called the multiplex PCR reads with MiXCR, one entry per CDR3 protein. Here the sample spans a few hundred thousand distinct CDR3 sequences, roughly two fifths being singletons. Germline V gives CDR1 MNHNS, CDR2 SASEGT. This CDR3 region has 14 residues. Sequenced sample: glioma tissue, nonneoplastic brain tissue, or PBMCs (not recorded which). This rearrangement joins TRBV6-1 to TRBJ2-1; 8 nucleotides line up with TRBD1. The source is a human donor with low-grade glioma or glioblastoma, undergoing nonglioma brain surgery, or in good health (not recorded which). The CDR3 is CAISDRTGLNEQFF. The CDR3, as DNA: TGTGCCATCAGTGATCGGACAGGGCTCAATGAGCAGTTCTTC.